This T cell receptor (beta chain) emerged from a study of cytomegalovirus exposure and HLA in healthy donors. General study results and limits: Follow-up analysis found HLA locus-dependent TCR association rates, highest for DRB1 and lowest for HLA-C. Previously analyzed data showed that most TCR beta V segments were productive at a frequency of about 90% or about 30%.

60 Vbeta and 13 Jbeta primers were used in PCR. Assay: immunoSEQ multiplex PCR; the TCRdb copy retains only in-frame clones and omits some. The sample carries more than 110,000 clones, more than 70% recorded once. The sample holds a few counts of this clone. Its antigen is still unknown. Per germline, CDR1 MNHEY and CDR2 SVGAGI. V trimming: 2 bases; J trimming: 4 bases; junction bases outside the gene matches: 7. This CDR3 has 15 amino acids. Sequenced input: PBMCs. The TCR sequence derives from a male donor in good health and CMV-seropositive. V and J are TRBV6-5 and TRBJ1-1; TRBD1 matches 7 bases. The CDR3 DNA reads TGTGCCAGCAGTTACGTTCCGACAGGGAGCACTGAAGCTTTCTTT. This gives the protein CASSYVPTGSTEAFF.